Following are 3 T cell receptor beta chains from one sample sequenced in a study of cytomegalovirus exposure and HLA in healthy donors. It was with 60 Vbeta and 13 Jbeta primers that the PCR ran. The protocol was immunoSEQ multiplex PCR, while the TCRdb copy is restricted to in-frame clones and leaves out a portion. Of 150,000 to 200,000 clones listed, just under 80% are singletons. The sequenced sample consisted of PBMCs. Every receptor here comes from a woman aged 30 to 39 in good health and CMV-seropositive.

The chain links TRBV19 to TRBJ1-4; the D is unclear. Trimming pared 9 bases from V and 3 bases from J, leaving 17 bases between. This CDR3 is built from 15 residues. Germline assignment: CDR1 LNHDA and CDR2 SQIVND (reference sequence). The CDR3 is CASRPTGAPNEKLFF. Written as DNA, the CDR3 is TGTGCCAGCCGGCCTACGGGAGCTCCTAATGAAAAACTGTTTTTT.

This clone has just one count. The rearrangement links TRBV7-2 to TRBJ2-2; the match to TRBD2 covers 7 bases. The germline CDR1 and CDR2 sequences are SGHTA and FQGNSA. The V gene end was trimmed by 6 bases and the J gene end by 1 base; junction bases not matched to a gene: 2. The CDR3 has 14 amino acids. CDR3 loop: CASSRGGNTGELFF. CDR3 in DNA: TGTGCCAGCAGTCGCGGGGGGAACACCGGGGAGCTGTTTTTT.

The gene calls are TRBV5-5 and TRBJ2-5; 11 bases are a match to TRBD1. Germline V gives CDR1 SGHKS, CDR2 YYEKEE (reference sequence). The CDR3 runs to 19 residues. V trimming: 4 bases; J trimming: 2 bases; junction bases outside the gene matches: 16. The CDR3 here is CASSLPRTGGEAQQETQYF. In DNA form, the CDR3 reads TGTGCCAGCAGCCTCCCGAGGACAGGGGGCGAAGCCCAGCAAGAGACCCAGTACTTC.